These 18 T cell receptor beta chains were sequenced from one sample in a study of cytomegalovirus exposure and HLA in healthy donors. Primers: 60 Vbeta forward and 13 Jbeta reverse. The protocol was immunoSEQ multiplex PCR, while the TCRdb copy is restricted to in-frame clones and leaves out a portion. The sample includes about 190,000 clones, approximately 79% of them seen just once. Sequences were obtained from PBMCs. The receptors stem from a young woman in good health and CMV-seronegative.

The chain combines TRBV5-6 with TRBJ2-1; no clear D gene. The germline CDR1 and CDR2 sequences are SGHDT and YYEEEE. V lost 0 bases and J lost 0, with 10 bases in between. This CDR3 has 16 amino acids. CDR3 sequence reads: CASSLGTALSYNEQFF. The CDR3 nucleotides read TGTGCCAGCAGCTTGGGAACAGCCCTCTCCTACAATGAGCAGTTCTTC.

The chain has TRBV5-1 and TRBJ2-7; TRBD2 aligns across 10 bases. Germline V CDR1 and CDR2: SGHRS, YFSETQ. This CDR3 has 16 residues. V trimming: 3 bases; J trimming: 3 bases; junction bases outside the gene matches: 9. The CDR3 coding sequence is TGCGCCAGCAGCTCGCGTACTAGCGGGGTAAACTACGAGCAGTACTTC. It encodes CASSSRTSGVNYEQYF.

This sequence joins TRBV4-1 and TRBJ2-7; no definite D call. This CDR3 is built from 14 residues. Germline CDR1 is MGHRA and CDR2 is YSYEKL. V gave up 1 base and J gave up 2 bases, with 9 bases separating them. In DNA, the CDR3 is TGCGCCAGCAGCCAAGGCCAGGCTCCCTACGAGCAGTACTTC. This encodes CASSQGQAPYEQYF.

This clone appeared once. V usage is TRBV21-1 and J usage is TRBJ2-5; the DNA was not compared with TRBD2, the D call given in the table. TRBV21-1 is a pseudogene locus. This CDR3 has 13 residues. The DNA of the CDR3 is TGTGCCAGCAGAAAGGGACTGCAAGAGACCCAGTACTTC. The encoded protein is CASRKGLQETQYF.

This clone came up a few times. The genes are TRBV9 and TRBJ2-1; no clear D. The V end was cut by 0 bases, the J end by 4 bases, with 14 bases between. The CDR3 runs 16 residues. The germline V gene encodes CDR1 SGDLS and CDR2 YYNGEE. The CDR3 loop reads CASSVGGSSRYNEQFF. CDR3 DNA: TGTGCCAGCAGCGTAGGTGGTAGTTCGCGGTACAATGAGCAGTTCTTC.

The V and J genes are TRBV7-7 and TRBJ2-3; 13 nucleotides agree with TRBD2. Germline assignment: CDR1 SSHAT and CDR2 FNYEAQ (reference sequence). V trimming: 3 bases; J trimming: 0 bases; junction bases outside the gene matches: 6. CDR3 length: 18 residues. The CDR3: CASSLGTSGVTSTDTQYF. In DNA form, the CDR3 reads TGTGCCAGCAGCTTGGGGACTAGCGGGGTAACTAGCACAGATACGCAGTATTTT.

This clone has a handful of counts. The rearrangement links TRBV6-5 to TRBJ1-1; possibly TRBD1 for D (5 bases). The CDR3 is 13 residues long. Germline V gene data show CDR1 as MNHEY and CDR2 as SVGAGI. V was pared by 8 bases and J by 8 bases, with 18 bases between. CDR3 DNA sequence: TGTGCCAGCGAATCGCCAGGGACTCTCGAAGCTTTCTTT. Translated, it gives CASESPGTLEAFF.

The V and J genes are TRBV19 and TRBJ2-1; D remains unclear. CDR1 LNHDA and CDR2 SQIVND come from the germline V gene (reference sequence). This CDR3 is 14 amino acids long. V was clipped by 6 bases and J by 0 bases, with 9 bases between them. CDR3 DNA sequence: TGTGCCAGTAGCCCACAGAGCTCCTACAATGAGCAGTTCTTC. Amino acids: CASSPQSSYNEQFF.

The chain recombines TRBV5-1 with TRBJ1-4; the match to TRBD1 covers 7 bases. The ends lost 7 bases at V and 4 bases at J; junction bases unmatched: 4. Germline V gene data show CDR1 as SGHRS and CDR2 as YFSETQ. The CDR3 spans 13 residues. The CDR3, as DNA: TGCGCCAGCGGAGACAGGGTTAATGAAAAACTGTTTTTT. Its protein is CASGDRVNEKLFF.

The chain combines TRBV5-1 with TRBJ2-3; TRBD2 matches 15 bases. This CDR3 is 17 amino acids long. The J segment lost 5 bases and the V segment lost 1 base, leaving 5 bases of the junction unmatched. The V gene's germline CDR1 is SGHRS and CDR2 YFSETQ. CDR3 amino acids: CASSLLGLAGGVDTQYF. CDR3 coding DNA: TGCGCCAGCAGCTTGCTTGGACTAGCGGGAGGGGTAGATACGCAGTATTTT.

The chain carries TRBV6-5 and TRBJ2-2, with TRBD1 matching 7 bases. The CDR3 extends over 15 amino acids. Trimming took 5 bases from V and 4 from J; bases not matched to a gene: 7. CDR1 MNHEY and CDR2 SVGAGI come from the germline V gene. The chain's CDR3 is CASSLGQAITGELFF. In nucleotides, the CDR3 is TGTGCCAGCAGTCTAGGACAGGCAATCACCGGGGAGCTGTTTTTT.

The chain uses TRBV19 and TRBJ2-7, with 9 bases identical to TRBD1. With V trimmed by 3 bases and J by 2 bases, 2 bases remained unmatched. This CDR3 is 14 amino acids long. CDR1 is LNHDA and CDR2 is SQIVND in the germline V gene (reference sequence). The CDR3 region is CASSIGTGPYEQYF. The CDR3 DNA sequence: TGTGCCAGTAGTATTGGGACAGGGCCCTACGAGCAGTACTTC.

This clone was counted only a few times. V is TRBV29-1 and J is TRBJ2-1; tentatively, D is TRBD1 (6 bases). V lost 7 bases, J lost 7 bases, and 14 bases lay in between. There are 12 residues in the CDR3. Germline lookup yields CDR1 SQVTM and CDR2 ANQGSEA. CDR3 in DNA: TGCAGCGCAAATACAGGGTCGAATGAGCAGTTCTTC. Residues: CSANTGSNEQFF.

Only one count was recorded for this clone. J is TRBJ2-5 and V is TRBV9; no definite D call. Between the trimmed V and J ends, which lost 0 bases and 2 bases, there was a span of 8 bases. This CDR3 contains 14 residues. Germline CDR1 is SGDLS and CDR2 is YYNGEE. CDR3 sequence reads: CASSVAGSQETQYF. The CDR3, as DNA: TGTGCCAGCAGCGTAGCAGGCTCTCAAGAGACCCAGTACTTC.

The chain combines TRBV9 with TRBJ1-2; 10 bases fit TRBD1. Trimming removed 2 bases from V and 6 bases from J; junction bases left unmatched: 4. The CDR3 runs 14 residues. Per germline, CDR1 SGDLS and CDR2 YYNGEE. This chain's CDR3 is CASSVRQGADGYTF. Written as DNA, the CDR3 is TGTGCCAGCAGCGTGAGACAGGGGGCGGATGGCTACACCTTC.

CDR3 sequence (DNA): TGTGCCAGCAGCCGGACAGGACAATCCTACGAGCAGTACTTC. Its translation is CASSRTGQSYEQYF. V is TRBV5-4 and J is TRBJ2-7, with 7 nucleotides matching TRBD1. With V trimmed by 4 bases and J by 1 base, 5 bases remained unmatched. Germline CDR1 SGHNT, CDR2 YYREEE (reference sequence). CDR3 length: 14 amino acids.

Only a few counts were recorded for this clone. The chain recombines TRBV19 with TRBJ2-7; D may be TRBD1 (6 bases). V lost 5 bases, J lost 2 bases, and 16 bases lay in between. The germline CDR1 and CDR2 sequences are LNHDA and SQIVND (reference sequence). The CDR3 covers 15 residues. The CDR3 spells CASSPDPGHTYEQYF. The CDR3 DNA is TGTGCCAGTAGTCCAGACCCGGGACATACCTACGAGCAGTACTTC.

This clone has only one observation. The CDR3 coding sequence is TGTGCCAGCAGCTCCACAGGGGACGGAAACACCATATATTTT. It translates to CASSSTGDGNTIYF. V gene TRBV4-2 combines with J gene TRBJ1-3; TRBD1 agrees at 7 bases. Losses at the gene ends were 5 bases for V and 4 bases for J; bases not matched to a gene: 5. The CDR3 is 14 amino acids. Germline V gene lookup returns CDR1 LGHNA and CDR2 YNFKEQ.